Included here is one TCR beta chain sequence, with context. The data were taken from a study of blood T cell repertoires in COVID-19. Whole-study context: T cells, B-cell-depleted T cells, or PBMCs provided the cDNA or gDNA that served as material.

Participants were aged about 18 to 100 years from 20 to 30 US areas. Participant reports of clinical history set cohort assignment. The germline V gene has CDR1 SGHAT and CDR2 FQNNGV. This CDR3 contains 17 residues. V was clipped by 1 base and J by 4 bases, with 14 bases between them. In the source study's methods: For nucleated cells, counts were estimated from reference gene primer amplification. The method was immunoSEQ multiplex PCR; TCRdb's version includes in-frame clones alone and lacks a portion of them. That table supplies the V and J calls and clone size; D and trimming were determined from the DNA. This sample has about 360,000 clones, with more than 70% found just once.

V usage is TRBV11-2 and J usage is TRBJ2-6, with D possibly matching TRBD1 (5 bases). The sample was PBMCs or T cells enriched from blood (not recorded which). The receptor's source is a man aged 35 to 55 in a cohort exposed to, infected with or recovered from COVID-19 (not recorded which). The CDR3 sequence is CASSLGAQGTGANVLTF. Here the CDR3 DNA reads TGTGCCAGCAGCTTAGGGGCTCAGGGTACCGGGGCCAACGTCCTGACTTTC.